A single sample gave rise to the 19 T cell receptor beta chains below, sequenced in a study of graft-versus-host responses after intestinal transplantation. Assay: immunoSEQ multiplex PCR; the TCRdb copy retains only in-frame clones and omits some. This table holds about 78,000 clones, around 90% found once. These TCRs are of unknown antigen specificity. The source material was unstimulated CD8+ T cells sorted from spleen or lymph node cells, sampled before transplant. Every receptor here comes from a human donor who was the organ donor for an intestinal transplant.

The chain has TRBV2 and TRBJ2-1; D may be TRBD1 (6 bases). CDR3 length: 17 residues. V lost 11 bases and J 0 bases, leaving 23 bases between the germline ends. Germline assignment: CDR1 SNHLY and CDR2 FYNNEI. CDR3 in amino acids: CAGFTSIQDSSYNEQFF. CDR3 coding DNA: TGTGCCGGATTCACCAGCATTCAGGACAGCTCCTACAATGAGCAGTTCTTC.

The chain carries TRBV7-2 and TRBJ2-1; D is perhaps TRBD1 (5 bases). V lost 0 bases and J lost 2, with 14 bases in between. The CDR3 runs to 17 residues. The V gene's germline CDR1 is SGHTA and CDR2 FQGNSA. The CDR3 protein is CASSLAVASGTYNEQFF. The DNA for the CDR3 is TGTGCCAGCAGCTTAGCCGTAGCATCAGGGACCTACAATGAGCAGTTCTTC.

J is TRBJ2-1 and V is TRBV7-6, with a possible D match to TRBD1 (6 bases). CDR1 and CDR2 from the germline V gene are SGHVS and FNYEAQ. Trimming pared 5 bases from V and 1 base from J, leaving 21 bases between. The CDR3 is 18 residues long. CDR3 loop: CASSGTVRQAPSYNEQFF. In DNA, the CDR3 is TGTGCCAGCAGCGGAACCGTTCGACAGGCCCCGTCCTACAATGAGCAGTTCTTC.

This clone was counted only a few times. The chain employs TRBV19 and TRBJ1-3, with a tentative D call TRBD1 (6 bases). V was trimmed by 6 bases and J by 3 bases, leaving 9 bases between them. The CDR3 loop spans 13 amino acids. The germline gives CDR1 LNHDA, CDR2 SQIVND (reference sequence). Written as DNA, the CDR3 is TGTGCCAGTAGCACAGGGTTTGGAAACACCATATATTTT. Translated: CASSTGFGNTIYF.

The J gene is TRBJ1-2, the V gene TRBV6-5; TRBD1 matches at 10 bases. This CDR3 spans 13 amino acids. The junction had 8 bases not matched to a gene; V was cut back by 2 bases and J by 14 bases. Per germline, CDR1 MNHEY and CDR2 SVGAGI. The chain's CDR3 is CASSYGPGQGLTF. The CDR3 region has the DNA TGTGCCAGCAGTTACGGCCCGGGACAGGGGCTAACCTTC.

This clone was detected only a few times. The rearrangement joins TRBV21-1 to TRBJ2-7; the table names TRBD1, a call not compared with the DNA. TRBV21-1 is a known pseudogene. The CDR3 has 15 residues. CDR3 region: CASSYGGRTGGEQYV. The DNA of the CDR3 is TGTGCCAGCAGCTATGGCGGTAGGACAGGGGGCGAGCAGTACGTC.

CDR3 sequence: CASSLWDRGTTGELFF. The CDR3 DNA reads TGTGCCAGCAGCTTGTGGGACAGGGGAACCACCGGGGAGCTGTTTTTT. The genes are TRBV5-6 and TRBJ2-2, with 10 positions matching TRBD1. Germline V gene sequence: CDR1 SGHDT, CDR2 YYEEEE. V lost 1 base, J lost 4 bases, and 4 bases stayed unmatched. The CDR3 length is 16 residues. Full variable domain (missing parts from reference TRBV5-6 and TRBJ2-2): DAGVTQSPTHLIKTRGQQVTLRCSPKSGHDTVSWYQQALGQGPQFIFQYYEEEERQRGNFPDRFSGHQFPNYSSELNVNALLLGDSALYLCASSLWDRGTTGELFFGEGSRLTVL.

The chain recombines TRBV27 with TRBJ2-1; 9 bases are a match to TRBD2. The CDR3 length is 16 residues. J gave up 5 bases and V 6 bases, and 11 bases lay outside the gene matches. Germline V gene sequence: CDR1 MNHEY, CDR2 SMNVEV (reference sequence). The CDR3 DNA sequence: TGTGCCAGCAGCGAGCCCGGGACTAGCATCCACAATGAGCAGTTCTTC. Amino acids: CASSEPGTSIHNEQFF.

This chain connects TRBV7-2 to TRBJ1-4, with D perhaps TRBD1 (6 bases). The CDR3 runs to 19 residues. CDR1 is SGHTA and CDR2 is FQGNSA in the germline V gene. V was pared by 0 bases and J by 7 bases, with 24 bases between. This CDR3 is CASSLAFRDKNFRGEKLFF. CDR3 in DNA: TGTGCCAGCAGCTTAGCGTTCCGGGACAAGAATTTCAGAGGTGAAAAACTGTTTTTT.

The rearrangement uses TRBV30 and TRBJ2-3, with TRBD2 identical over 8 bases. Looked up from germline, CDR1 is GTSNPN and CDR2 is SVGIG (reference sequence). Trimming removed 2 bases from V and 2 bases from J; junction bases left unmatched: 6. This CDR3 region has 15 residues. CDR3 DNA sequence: TGTGCCTGGAGTTCGGGGCGGGGGGACACAGATACGCAGTATTTT. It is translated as CAWSSGRGDTDTQYF. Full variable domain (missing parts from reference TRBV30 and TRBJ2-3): SQTIHQWPATLVQPVGSPLSLECTVEGTSNPNLYWYRQAAGRGLQLLFYSVGIGQISSEVPQNLSASRPQDRQFILSSKKLLLSDSGFYLCAWSSGRGDTDTQYFGPGTRLTVL.

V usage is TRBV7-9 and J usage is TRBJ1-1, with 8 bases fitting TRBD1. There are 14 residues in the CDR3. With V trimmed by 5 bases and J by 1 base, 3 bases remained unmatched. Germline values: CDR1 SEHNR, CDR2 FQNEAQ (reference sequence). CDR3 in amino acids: CASSAGGPNTEAFF. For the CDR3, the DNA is TGTGCCAGCAGCGCAGGGGGCCCGAACACTGAAGCTTTCTTT.

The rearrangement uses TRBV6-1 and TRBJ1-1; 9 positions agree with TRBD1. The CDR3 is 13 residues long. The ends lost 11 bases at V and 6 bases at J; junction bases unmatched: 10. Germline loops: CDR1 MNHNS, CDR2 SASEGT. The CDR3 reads CASRGDRAPEAFF. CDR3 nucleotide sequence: TGTGCCTCTCGGGGGGACAGGGCCCCTGAAGCTTTCTTT.

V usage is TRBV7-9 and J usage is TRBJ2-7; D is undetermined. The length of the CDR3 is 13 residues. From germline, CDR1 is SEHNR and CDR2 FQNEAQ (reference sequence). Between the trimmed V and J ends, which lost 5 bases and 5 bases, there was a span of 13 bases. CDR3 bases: TGTGCCAGCAGCCTATCCCGGGTACACGAGCAGTACGTC. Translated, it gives CASSLSRVHEQYV.

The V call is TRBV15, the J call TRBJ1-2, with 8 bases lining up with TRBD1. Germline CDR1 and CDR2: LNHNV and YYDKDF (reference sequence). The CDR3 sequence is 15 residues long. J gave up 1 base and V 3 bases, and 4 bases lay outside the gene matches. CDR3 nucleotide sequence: TGTGCCACCAGCAGTAACGGACAGGGTAACTATGGCTACACCTTC. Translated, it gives CATSSNGQGNYGYTF. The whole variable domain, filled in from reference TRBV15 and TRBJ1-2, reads DAMVIQNPRYQVTQFGKPVTLSCSQTLNHNVMYWYQQKSSQAPKLLFHYYDKDFNNEADTPDNFQSRRPNTSFCFLDIRSPGLGDTAMYLCATSSNGQGNYGYTFGSGTRLTVV.

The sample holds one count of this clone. CDR3: CASSMGFPGEQYV. CDR3 bases: TGTGCCAGTAGTATGGGGTTCCCTGGGGAGCAGTACGTC. The chain uses TRBV19 and TRBJ2-7, with D unresolved. Germline V gene data show CDR1 as LNHDA and CDR2 as SQIVND (reference sequence). The CDR3 has 13 residues. V dropped 3 bases and J dropped 7 bases, with 13 bases sitting between them.

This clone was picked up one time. CDR3 in amino acids: CASSLQGLNTEAFF. For the CDR3, the DNA is TGTGCCAGCAGTTTGCAGGGTTTGAACACTGAAGCTTTCTTT. The gene calls are TRBV27 and TRBJ1-1, with D possibly TRBD1 on 5 matching bases. V lost 3 bases and J lost 0, with 8 bases in between. The CDR3 runs to 14 residues. Germline V gives CDR1 MNHEY, CDR2 SMNVEV (reference sequence).

CDR3 nucleotide sequence: TGTGCCAGCAGTTTAGCGGTGTTCTCTGGAAACACCATATATTTT. Encoded protein: CASSLAVFSGNTIYF. The V gene is TRBV28, the J gene TRBJ1-3; D remains unclear. The V end was cut by 2 bases, the J end by 0 bases, with 8 bases between. The CDR3 extends over 15 amino acids. CDR1 is MDHEN and CDR2 is SYDVKM in the germline V gene.

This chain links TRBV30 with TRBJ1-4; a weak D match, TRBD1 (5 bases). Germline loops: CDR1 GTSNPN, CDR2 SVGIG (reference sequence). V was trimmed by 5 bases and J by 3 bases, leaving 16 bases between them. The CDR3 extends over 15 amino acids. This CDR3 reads CAWALLGGPNEKLFF. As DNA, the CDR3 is TGTGCCTGGGCTTTATTGGGGGGACCTAATGAAAAACTGTTTTTT.

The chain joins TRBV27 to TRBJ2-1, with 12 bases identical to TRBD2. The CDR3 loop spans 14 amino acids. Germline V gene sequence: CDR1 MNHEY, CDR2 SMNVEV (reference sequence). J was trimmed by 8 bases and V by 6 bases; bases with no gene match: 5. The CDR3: CASSLAGGPHEQFF. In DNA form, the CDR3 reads TGTGCCAGCAGCCTAGCGGGGGGGCCCCATGAGCAGTTCTTC.